This entry features one TCR beta chain sequence. Antigen unknown. J lost 2 bases, V lost 2 bases, and 16 bases had no gene match. The CDR3 contains 19 residues. Germline-derived CDR1 and CDR2 are WSHSY and SAAADI. Data came from immunoSEQ multiplex PCR; TCRdb stores just in-frame clones and leaves some out. Of about 30,000 clones listed, approximately 90% were seen once; the top ten hold roughly 22%. The entry originates in a study of OX40 agonist ivuxolimab in advanced cancers. General study results and limits: The study found among the lowest clonal expansion in partial responders at 0.1-3.0 mg/kg.

The clonotype was recovered from an adult with an advanced solid tumor such as melanoma, head and neck, liver or kidney cancer. This chain uses TRBV10-2 with TRBJ2-3, with 7 bases aligning to TRBD1. The sample here was CD4+ or CD8+ T cells sorted from blood, taken in a trial of the OX40 agonist ivuxolimab. As DNA, the CDR3 is TGCGCCAGCAGTGAGACGGTTGTCAGGGGGTCCCCGGTCACAGATACGCAGTATTTT. It specifies CASSETVVRGSPVTDTQYF.